The present T cell receptor (beta chain) was sequenced within a study of cytomegalovirus exposure and HLA in healthy donors. Study at large: In terms of ancestry, the Caucasian-associated cluster contained roughly 80% of the roughly 360 genotyped donors.

Study-wide results and limits: Available immune exposure information was restricted to CMV serostatus only. Per a later analysis, HLA-associated TCR beta chains showed more clonal expansion than other, equally common TCR beta chains.

The PCR was carried out with 60 Vbeta primers and 13 Jbeta primers. The repertoire was sequenced with immunoSEQ multiplex PCR; TCRdb's copy has only in-frame clones and lacks some. This table holds 150,000 to 250,000 clones, less than 80% found once. Donors were ostensibly healthy at sampling, although undocumented immune exposures were probable. The germline CDR1 and CDR2 sequences are SGHAT and FQNNGV. Trimming left V 2 bases short and J 5 bases short, with 22 bases between. The CDR3 totals 17 residues. Worth noting for this clone: Its antigen is not identified.

The specimen sequenced was PBMCs. The rearrangement uses TRBV11-2 and TRBJ2-7; D might be TRBD2 (6 bases). The sequence came from a woman in her 30s in good health and CMV-seropositive. CDR3 loop: CASSLYVSPRETHEQYF. The CDR3 DNA follows: TGTGCCAGCAGCTTATACGTCTCCCCTCGGGAGACCCACGAGCAGTACTTC.